A single sample gave rise to the 29 T cell receptor beta chains below, sequenced in a study of cytomegalovirus exposure and HLA in healthy donors. A multiplex PCR was run with 60 Vbeta primers and 13 Jbeta primers. TCRdb keeps only in-frame clones here, not all; method: immunoSEQ multiplex PCR. The data hold 150,000 to 250,000 clones, with around 78% observed a single time. Sequencing used PBMCs. These receptors all come from a man aged 25-40 years in good health and CMV-seronegative.

This CDR3 is CASSISSGEGETQYF. The DNA for the CDR3 is TGTGCCAGTAGTATAAGTAGCGGGGAGGGGGAGACCCAGTACTTC. V usage is TRBV19 and J usage is TRBJ2-5; 8 nucleotides agree with TRBD2. With 2 bases clipped from V and 5 bases from J, the junction kept 7 bases outside the gene matches. There are 15 residues in the CDR3. Germline V lookup: CDR1 LNHDA, CDR2 SQIVND (reference sequence).

The chain recombines TRBV7-9 with TRBJ1-3; D remains ambiguous. Trimming shortened V by 2 bases and J by 8 bases, and 10 bases separated the two germline ends. CDR3 length: 13 residues. The germline gives CDR1 SEHNR, CDR2 FQNEAQ (reference sequence). CDR3 in amino acids: CASSLRRWDTIYF. The CDR3, as DNA: TGTGCCAGCAGCTTACGCAGGTGGGACACCATATATTTT.

The CDR3 region is CASSAPTGNGQPQHF. CDR3 sequence (DNA): TGTGCCAGCAGCGCCCCGACAGGAAATGGACAGCCCCAGCATTTT. This chain uses TRBV21-1 with TRBJ1-5; the D call of TRBD1 is as the table states it, not checked on the DNA. TRBV21-1 constitutes a pseudogene. The CDR3 is made up of 15 amino acids.

The V gene is TRBV9, the J gene TRBJ2-2, with 7 bases fitting TRBD2. J lost 4 bases, V lost 4 bases, and 16 bases had no gene match. The CDR3 has 18 residues. Germline V gene lookup returns CDR1 SGDLS and CDR2 YYNGEE. Here the CDR3 reads CASSQRSGGISGTGELFF. CDR3 coding DNA: TGTGCCAGCAGCCAGAGGTCGGGAGGTATCTCGGGCACCGGGGAGCTGTTTTTT.

The chain recombines TRBV10-3 with TRBJ2-7; D possibly corresponds to TRBD2 (6 bases). Trimming took 3 bases from V and 2 from J, leaving 14 bases between them. The CDR3 contains 15 residues. Germline V gene sequence: CDR1 ENHRY, CDR2 SYGVKD. Here the CDR3 reads CAISESSATTYEQYF. CDR3 nucleotides: TGTGCCATCAGTGAATCTAGCGCAACCACCTACGAGCAGTACTTC.

The genes are TRBV7-2 and TRBJ2-7, with 7 bases that match TRBD1. The trim removed 3 bases at V and 3 bases at J, leaving 8 bases unmatched. The CDR3 length is 15 residues. Germline-derived CDR1 and CDR2 are SGHTA and FQGNSA. The chain's CDR3 is CASSFRPGTVYEQYF. The CDR3 DNA follows: TGTGCCAGCAGCTTCCGGCCGGGGACAGTCTACGAGCAGTACTTC. Using reference TRBV7-2 and TRBJ2-7 for the parts outside the CDR3, the full variable domain is GAGVSQSPSNKVTEKGKDVELRCDPISGHTALYWYRQSLGQGLEFLIYFQGNSAPDKSGLPSDRFSAERTGGSVSTLTIQRTQQEDSAVYLCASSFRPGTVYEQYFGPGTRLTVT.

V and J are TRBV7-6 and TRBJ2-5, with D unclear. Germline loops: CDR1 SGHVS, CDR2 FNYEAQ. CDR3 size: 14 residues. The ends were cut back, 5 bases at V and 5 bases at J, with 15 bases in the middle. The CDR3 DNA sequence: TGTGCCAGCAGCCGCACCCGCGGTTCGGAGACCCAGTACTTC. It codes for CASSRTRGSETQYF.

This clone was recorded once. CDR3 in amino acids: CASSLDAGALGEQYF. The CDR3 DNA follows: TGTGCCAGCAGCTTAGATGCGGGAGCTCTTGGCGAGCAGTACTTC. This chain connects TRBV7-3 to TRBJ2-7; 7 positions match TRBD2. Germline V gene lookup returns CDR1 SGHTA and CDR2 FQGTGA. This CDR3 contains 15 residues. V lost 2 bases, J lost 6 bases, and 10 bases stayed unmatched.

This chain joins TRBV18 and TRBJ2-7, with 8 bases lining up with TRBD1. The CDR3 runs to 15 residues. The trim removed 2 bases at V and 1 base at J, leaving 4 bases unmatched. Germline CDR1 is KGHSH and CDR2 is LQKENI. Written as DNA, the CDR3 is TGTGCCAGCTCACCAATCGGACAGGGTTCCTACGAGCAGTACTTC. It yields the protein CASSPIGQGSYEQYF.

CDR3 loop: CASSLPRDRVNQPQHF. The CDR3 DNA reads TGTGCCAGCAGCTTACCCCGGGACAGGGTCAATCAGCCCCAGCATTTT. This rearrangement joins TRBV7-3 to TRBJ1-5; 9 bases are shared with TRBD1. The CDR3 contains 16 residues. The germline V gene encodes CDR1 SGHTA and CDR2 FQGTGA. V shed 2 bases and J 3 bases; nucleotides not matched to a gene: 5.

The V gene is TRBV30, the J gene TRBJ1-4; D is ambiguous. The CDR3 is 15 residues long. V dropped 0 bases and J dropped 7 bases, with 15 bases sitting between them. Per germline, CDR1 GTSNPN and CDR2 SVGIG (reference sequence). This chain's CDR3 is CAWSVRPSMAEKLFF. The CDR3 nucleotides are TGTGCCTGGAGTGTTCGCCCGTCCATGGCTGAAAAACTGTTTTTT. Based on the CDR3 plus reference TRBV30 and TRBJ1-4, the full variable domain is SQTIHQWPATLVQPVGSPLSLECTVEGTSNPNLYWYRQAAGRGLQLLFYSVGIGQISSEVPQNLSASRPQDRQFILSSKKLLLSDSGFYLCAWSVRPSMAEKLFFGSGTQLSVL.

The DNA for the CDR3 is TGCGCCAGCCGTACTAGCGGGAAGGGGGCCGGGGAGCTGTTTTTT. This encodes CASRTSGKGAGELFF. The chain uses TRBV5-1 and TRBJ2-2; 10 nucleotides align to TRBD2. The CDR3 consists of 15 residues. Germline loops: CDR1 SGHRS, CDR2 YFSETQ. Unmatched junction bases numbered 9, after V lost 7 bases and J lost 6 bases.

This rearrangement joins TRBV6-5 to TRBJ1-1; D might be TRBD1 (5 bases). V lost 0 bases and J lost 2, with 13 bases in between. The CDR3 is made up of 16 amino acids. In germline, CDR1 is MNHEY, CDR2 SVGAGI. The CDR3 protein is CASSYSQVPQNTEAFF. The CDR3 DNA reads TGTGCCAGCAGTTACTCACAGGTACCGCAAAACACTGAAGCTTTCTTT.

The rearrangement joins TRBV19 to TRBJ1-5; no firm D call. Germline assignment: CDR1 LNHDA and CDR2 SQIVND (reference sequence). V lost 3 bases, J lost 5 bases, and 8 bases lay in between. The CDR3 contains 13 residues. The CDR3 reads CASSIPGDQPQHF. The CDR3 DNA sequence: TGTGCCAGTAGTATTCCCGGGGATCAGCCCCAGCATTTT.

The chain employs TRBV5-1 and TRBJ2-1, with D perhaps TRBD2 (6 bases). The germline V and J ends were trimmed by 0 bases and 2 bases, with 12 bases remaining between them. The CDR3 sequence is 16 residues long. CDR1 SGHRS and CDR2 YFSETQ come from the germline V gene. The CDR3 protein is CASSLDGGIAYNEQFF. CDR3 coding DNA: TGCGCCAGCAGCTTGGATGGGGGGATAGCCTACAATGAGCAGTTCTTC.

This clone has just one count. The chain is built from TRBV11-2 and TRBJ2-7; 9 bases agree with TRBD1. The CDR3 is 14 amino acids. Germline CDR1 reads SGHAT; CDR2 reads FQNNGV. Trimming cost V 1 base and J 6 bases; bases outside gene matches: 4. The CDR3 sequence: CASSLVQGAFEQYF. The CDR3 nucleotides are TGTGCCAGCAGCTTAGTACAGGGGGCTTTCGAGCAGTACTTC.

V is TRBV10-3 and J is TRBJ2-2; TRBD1 matches at 10 bases. V was clipped by 6 bases and J by 5 bases; unmatched bases: 3. This CDR3 is 14 amino acids long. Germline values: CDR1 ENHRY, CDR2 SYGVKD. The CDR3 DNA sequence: TGTGCCATCAGCGGGGACAGGGGAACCGGGGAGCTGTTTTTT. It specifies CAISGDRGTGELFF.

The CDR3 coding sequence is TGTGCCAGCAGCGTCGCTAGAGGAGGAGAGACCCAGTACTTC. Amino acids: CASSVARGGETQYF. The chain uses TRBV2 and TRBJ2-5, with D maybe TRBD2 (5 bases). The germline gives CDR1 SNHLY, CDR2 FYNNEI. V lost 6 bases and J 4 bases, leaving 15 bases between the germline ends. The CDR3 runs 14 residues.

The rearrangement links TRBV29-1 to TRBJ2-3; 14 positions agree with TRBD2. This CDR3 has 13 residues. CDR1 is SQVTM and CDR2 is ANQGSEA in the germline V gene. The CDR3 is CSGLAGGKDTQYF. CDR3 DNA: TGCAGTGGACTAGCGGGAGGTAAAGATACGCAGTATTTT.

This rearrangement joins TRBV7-6 to TRBJ1-2; 7 nucleotides align to TRBD1. CDR1 is SGHVS, CDR2 FNYEAQ, per germline. The CDR3 spans 12 residues. J was trimmed by 6 bases and V by 6 bases; bases with no gene match: 4. The CDR3 coding sequence is TGTGCCAGCAGTAGAGGGACAGATGGCTACACCTTC. Protein sequence: CASSRGTDGYTF.

V is TRBV5-8 and J is TRBJ2-5; TRBD1 is a possible D gene (5 bases). Judging by the DNA end, TRBJ2-7 fits better; the J call may be wrong. The CDR3 runs to 13 residues. Germline-derived CDR1 and CDR2 are SGHTS and YDEGEE. The CDR3 DNA reads TGTGCCAGCAGGAAGACAGCCACCTACGAGCAGTACTTC. Amino acid sequence: CASRKTATYEQYF.

The J gene is TRBJ2-3, the V gene TRBV9; maybe TRBD1 (5 bases). V lost 0 bases and J lost 1, with 21 bases in between. The CDR3 covers 19 residues. Germline V gene sequence: CDR1 SGDLS, CDR2 YYNGEE. The CDR3 DNA follows: TGTGCCAGCAGCGTAGGGCTGGGGCGCGTGGTCGTGCGCACAGATACGCAGTATTTT. Translation: CASSVGLGRVVVRTDTQYF.

The chain employs TRBV7-3 and TRBJ2-5; D is unresolved. The germline CDR1 and CDR2 sequences are SGHTA and FQGTGA. This CDR3 is 13 amino acids long. Trimming cost V 5 bases and J 5 bases, with 12 bases left between them. CDR3 DNA: TGTGCCAGCAGCCGACTGCCGCGCGAGACCCAGTACTTC. Protein product: CASSRLPRETQYF.

This clone was observed a handful of times. The chain's CDR3 is CASSAHLAGGWTDTQYF. In nucleotides, the CDR3 is TGTGCCAGCAGCGCGCACTTAGCGGGAGGATGGACAGATACGCAGTATTTT. The rearrangement uses TRBV9 and TRBJ2-3, with 10 bases identical to TRBD2. Losses at the gene ends were 3 bases for V and 3 bases for J; bases not matched to a gene: 10. This CDR3 is 17 amino acids long. Germline loops: CDR1 SGDLS, CDR2 YYNGEE.

This clone was detected once. V is TRBV9 and J is TRBJ2-7; the D gene is possibly TRBD2 (5 bases). Germline CDR1 and CDR2: SGDLS and YYNGEE. CDR3 length: 15 residues. Trimming cost V 4 bases and J 2 bases, with 16 bases left between them. The CDR3 region has the DNA TGTGCCAGCAGCCCTCGGGGTAGCGTGACCTACGAGCAGTACTTC. Amino acids: CASSPRGSVTYEQYF.

This clone was seen more than once but under ten times. The chain has TRBV29-1 and TRBJ1-6; 8 nucleotides agree with TRBD1. There are 13 residues in the CDR3. V dropped 5 bases and J dropped 7; count of bases not matched to a gene: 4. In germline, CDR1 is SQVTM, CDR2 ANQGSEA. The CDR3 coding sequence is TGCAGCGTTCGGGGACAGGACAATTCACCCCTCCACTTT. Translating it yields CSVRGQDNSPLHF.

The gene calls are TRBV9 and TRBJ2-5; D perhaps matches TRBD1 (6 bases). Trimming left V 0 bases short and J 5 bases short, with 14 bases between. Germline V CDR1 and CDR2: SGDLS, YYNGEE. This CDR3 comprises 15 residues. The CDR3 sequence: CASSVDPGTTETQYF. For the CDR3, the DNA is TGTGCCAGCAGCGTAGATCCAGGGACAACGGAGACCCAGTACTTC.

CDR3 bases: TGTGCCAGCAGCTTCGAGGAGCCTTACGGCACAGATACGCAGTATTTT. Protein product: CASSFEEPYGTDTQYF. The chain is built from TRBV7-9 and TRBJ2-3; D is unclear. Looked up from germline, CDR1 is SEHNR and CDR2 is FQNEAQ (reference sequence). The CDR3 is 16 residues long. V was cut by 3 bases and J by 1 base, with 14 bases left in between.

This chain uses TRBV5-4 with TRBJ2-5, with unresolved D. V lost 4 bases and J lost 3, with 19 bases in between. CDR1 SGHNT and CDR2 YYREEE come from the germline V gene (reference sequence). This CDR3 is 16 amino acids long. The CDR3 DNA reads TGTGCCAGCAGCCCGGGTCCCTCTACCCTTAAAGAGACCCAGTACTTC. It codes for CASSPGPSTLKETQYF.